A single sample is the source of the 29 T cell receptor beta chains below, sequenced in a study of tumour-infiltrating T cells in Burkitt lymphoma. Profiled with immunoSEQ multiplex PCR; TCRdb holds only in-frame clones, not every one. This sample has some 980 clones, with more than 80% found just once. The sequenced sample was tumor tissue. The receptors derive from a human donor with diffuse large B-cell lymphoma.

The rearrangement links TRBV5-4 to TRBJ1-2; D is perhaps TRBD1 (5 bases). V was trimmed by 0 bases and J by 4 bases, leaving 16 bases between them. Germline V gene lookup returns CDR1 SGHNT and CDR2 YYREEE (reference sequence). The CDR3 is 16 residues long. The CDR3 sequence: CASSLVSGTVLYGYTF. CDR3 sequence (DNA): TGTGCCAGCAGCTTGGTTTCTGGGACGGTACTCTATGGCTACACCTTC.

The V gene is TRBV4-1, the J gene TRBJ1-4; D gene uncertain. Trimming stripped 0 bases from V and 8 bases from J, with 13 bases between. The CDR3 has 15 amino acids. In germline, CDR1 is MGHRA, CDR2 YSYEKL. CDR3 bases: TGCGCCAGCAGCCAAGAATGGCCAACTTGGGAAAAACTGTTTTTT. The encoded protein is CASSQEWPTWEKLFF.

The chain is built from TRBV6-6 and TRBJ1-1, with TRBD1 as a possible D gene (5 bases). The germline CDR1 and CDR2 sequences are MNHNY and SVGAGI (reference sequence). CDR3 length: 14 amino acids. V shed 2 bases and J shed 0 bases, with 7 bases lying between them. The CDR3 sequence is CASSYDRLNTEAFF. The DNA of the CDR3 is TGTGCCAGCAGTTACGACAGATTGAACACTGAAGCTTTCTTT.

The chain uses TRBV6-5 and TRBJ1-1, with 8 bases lining up with TRBD1. Unmatched junction bases numbered 9, after V lost 11 bases and J lost 1 base. Germline CDR1 reads MNHEY; CDR2 reads SVGAGI. The CDR3 has 14 residues. CDR3: CASTGGGWNTEAFF. The CDR3 DNA is TGTGCCTCTACAGGGGGGGGGTGGAACACTGAAGCTTTCTTT.

The rearrangement uses TRBV18 and TRBJ1-1; D gene unclear. CDR1 and CDR2 from the germline V gene are KGHSH and LQKENI. The CDR3 totals 13 residues. Trimming took 1 base from V and 6 from J, leaving 9 bases between them. CDR3 coding DNA: TGTGCCAGCTCACCACAGGGAGGTTCTGAAGCTTTCTTT. Translation gives CASSPQGGSEAFF.

The CDR3 protein is CASTEAGGQETQYF. Here the CDR3 DNA reads TGTGCCAGCACCGAAGCGGGAGGGCAAGAGACCCAGTACTTC. The chain employs TRBV6-1 and TRBJ2-5, with 10 bases lining up with TRBD2. V shed 7 bases and J 2 bases; nucleotides not matched to a gene: 4. Germline loops: CDR1 MNHNS, CDR2 SASEGT. The CDR3 totals 14 residues.

This clone was observed a handful of times. The V call is TRBV10-3, the J call TRBJ1-1, with D possibly matching TRBD1 (6 bases). Trimming left V 6 bases short and J 1 base short, with 9 bases between. CDR1 and CDR2 from the germline V gene are ENHRY and SYGVKD. The CDR3 contains 13 residues. CDR3 loop: CAISGGGNTEAFF. DNA for the CDR3: TGTGCCATCAGCGGAGGGGGGAACACTGAAGCTTTCTTT.

This clone has only one observation. This chain joins TRBV30 and TRBJ2-1; D unclear. The V gene lost 3 bases and the J gene lost 14 bases, with 17 bases spanning the gap. Germline assignment: CDR1 GTSNPN and CDR2 SVGIG (reference sequence). This CDR3 is built from 12 residues. The CDR3: CAWSPSAPTKFF. In nucleotides, the CDR3 is TGTGCCTGGAGCCCCTCCGCGCCGACGAAGTTCTTC. The variable domain in full, completed from reference TRBV30 and TRBJ2-1, reads SQTIHQWPATLVQPVGSPLSLECTVEGTSNPNLYWYRQAAGRGLQLLFYSVGIGQISSEVPQNLSASRPQDRQFILSSKKLLLSDSGFYLCAWSPSAPTKFFGPGTRLTVL.

The chain recombines TRBV7-9 with TRBJ2-2, with D possibly matching TRBD2 (5 bases). The CDR3 is made up of 15 amino acids. Trimming took off 6 bases at V and 1 base at J, with 12 bases between the two ends. CDR1 and CDR2 from the germline V gene are SEHNR and FQNEAQ (reference sequence). Here the CDR3 reads CASRPRGLNTGELFF. CDR3 bases: TGTGCCAGCAGACCTCGCGGGTTGAACACCGGGGAGCTGTTTTTT.

The chain combines TRBV11-2 with TRBJ1-2; TRBD1 is a possible D gene (5 bases). Deletions cut 2 bases from V and 3 bases from J, with 10 bases between. The germline gives CDR1 SGHAT, CDR2 FQNNGV. The CDR3 consists of 14 residues. The CDR3 bases are TGTGCCAGCAGCTTACAGGGAATAGACTATGGCTACACCTTC. Amino acid sequence: CASSLQGIDYGYTF.

The chain couples TRBV5-6 to TRBJ2-5; TRBD2 matches 11 bases. Germline values: CDR1 SGHDT, CDR2 YYEEEE. The CDR3 totals 16 residues. With 1 base clipped from V and 2 bases from J, the junction kept 4 bases outside the gene matches. The CDR3 loop reads CASSLILAGGQETQYF. The CDR3 nucleotides read TGTGCCAGCAGCTTGATCCTAGCGGGGGGACAAGAGACCCAGTACTTC.

The chain has TRBV6-5 and TRBJ2-1; a possible D gene is TRBD2 (7 bases). Germline-derived CDR1 and CDR2 are MNHEY and SVGAGI. Trimming pared 7 bases from V and 6 bases from J, leaving 19 bases between. The CDR3 totals 15 residues. The chain's CDR3 is CASILSAGAVNEQFF. The CDR3 coding sequence is TGTGCCAGCATTCTTTCGGCGGGGGCTGTCAATGAGCAGTTCTTC.

The chain links TRBV11-1 to TRBJ1-6; no reliable D call. Trimming shortened V by 5 bases and J by 9 bases, and 14 bases separated the two germline ends. This CDR3 spans 14 amino acids. Germline V lookup: CDR1 SGHAT, CDR2 FQDESV (reference sequence). CDR3 DNA sequence: TGTGCCAGCAGCAAGGAAGTTCGGGGTTCACCCCTCCACTTT. It translates to CASSKEVRGSPLHF.

This chain uses TRBV5-1 with TRBJ2-5; D is perhaps TRBD2 (5 bases). V shed 0 bases and J shed 1 base, with 13 bases lying between them. CDR1 SGHRS and CDR2 YFSETQ come from the germline V gene. The CDR3 has 16 amino acids. Written as DNA, the CDR3 is TGCGCCAGCAGCTTGGATGGGAGTACCTCCCAAGAGACCCAGTACTTC. This gives the protein CASSLDGSTSQETQYF.

The J gene is TRBJ2-7, the V gene TRBV15; 7 positions agree with TRBD2. This CDR3 is 16 amino acids long. CDR1 and CDR2 from the germline V gene are LNHNV and YYDKDF (reference sequence). J gave up 0 bases and V 2 bases, and 7 bases lay outside the gene matches. CDR3 sequence reads: CATSRTKGGSSYEQYF. CDR3 nucleotide sequence: TGTGCCACCAGCAGAACTAAGGGCGGGAGCTCCTACGAGCAGTACTTC.

The V and J genes are TRBV5-6 and TRBJ1-2; D call uncertain. This CDR3 region has 15 residues. In germline, CDR1 is SGHDT, CDR2 YYEEEE. The V end lost 0 bases, the J end lost 1 base, and 10 bases lay between the germline ends. In DNA form, the CDR3 reads TGTGCCAGCAGCTTGGCGTTCAGAAGTAACTATGGCTACACCTTC. Its protein is CASSLAFRSNYGYTF.

The chain couples TRBV6-5 to TRBJ1-3; D uncertain. V was clipped by 2 bases and J by 2 bases, with 10 bases between them. Germline V CDR1 and CDR2: MNHEY, SVGAGI. The CDR3 totals 15 residues. This CDR3 reads CASSYKVLPGNTIYF. CDR3 DNA sequence: TGTGCCAGCAGTTACAAGGTTCTTCCTGGAAACACCATATATTTT.

V is TRBV7-8 and J is TRBJ1-1; no reliable D call. The V end lost 4 bases, the J end lost 5 bases, and 14 bases lay between the germline ends. The germline V gene has CDR1 SGHVS and CDR2 FQNEAQ. The CDR3 contains 14 residues. CDR3 sequence: CASSSSLQRTEAFF. The CDR3 nucleotides read TGTGCCAGCAGCTCAAGTCTACAGAGGACTGAAGCTTTCTTT.

This clone was observed a few times. This chain links TRBV11-2 with TRBJ2-2; D gene ambiguous. CDR1 is SGHAT, CDR2 FQNNGV, per germline. The CDR3 has 14 residues. The V end was cut by 5 bases, the J end by 2 bases, with 9 bases between. Here the CDR3 reads CASSPRSNTGELFF. The CDR3 DNA reads as TGTGCCAGCAGCCCCAGAAGCAACACCGGGGAGCTGTTTTTT. The whole variable domain, filled in from reference TRBV11-2 and TRBJ2-2, reads EAGVAQSPRYKIIEKRQSVAFWCNPISGHATLYWYQQILGQGPKLLIQFQNNGVVDDSQLPKDRFSAERLKGVDSTLKIQPAKLEDSAVYLCASSPRSNTGELFFGEGSRLTVL.

The chain is built from TRBV7-3 and TRBJ2-1; no reliable D call. Germline assignment: CDR1 SGHTA and CDR2 FQGTGA. Deletions cut 1 base from V and 2 bases from J, with 6 bases between. This CDR3 is built from 14 residues. The CDR3 region has the DNA TGTGCCAGCAGCTTAAGCCTAACCTACAATGAGCAGTTCTTC. This translates into CASSLSLTYNEQFF. The full variable domain, with the rest looked up from reference TRBV7-3 and TRBJ2-1, is GAGVSQTPSNKVTEKGKYVELRCDPISGHTALYWYRQSLGQGPEFLIYFQGTGAADDSGLPNDRFFAVRPEGSVSTLKIQRTERGDSAVYLCASSLSLTYNEQFFGPGTRLTVL.

This clone was detected only once. This rearrangement joins TRBV11-1 to TRBJ1-1; unclear D gene. The V and J ends lost 1 base and 0 bases respectively, with 6 bases between them. Per the germline V gene, CDR1 is SGHAT and CDR2 is FQDESV (reference sequence). The CDR3 contains 14 residues. Written as DNA, the CDR3 is TGTGCCAGCAGCTTAGGTGACCTGAACACTGAAGCTTTCTTT. Protein: CASSLGDLNTEAFF.

The rearrangement joins TRBV6-1 to TRBJ1-5; weak D call: TRBD1 (6 bases). The CDR3 runs 15 residues. CDR1 MNHNS and CDR2 SASEGT come from the germline V gene. V was trimmed by 10 bases and J by 8 bases, leaving 24 bases between them. The CDR3 region is CATNGALTGIEPQHF. In nucleotides, the CDR3 is TGTGCCACCAACGGGGCTCTTACAGGGATAGAGCCCCAGCATTTT.

This chain connects TRBV20-1 to TRBJ2-7; D remains ambiguous. CDR3 size: 11 residues. V was pared by 1 base and J by 6 bases, with 7 bases between. Germline V lookup: CDR1 DFQATT, CDR2 SNEGSKA (reference sequence). The CDR3 is CSARGRFEQYF. The DNA of the CDR3 is TGCAGTGCTAGAGGACGGTTCGAGCAGTACTTC.

This clone is a singleton in its sample. The chain's CDR3 is CASSSGRPTEAFF. The CDR3 bases are TGTGCCAGCAGTTCGGGACGACCCACTGAAGCTTTCTTT. This rearrangement joins TRBV6-5 to TRBJ1-1; a possible D gene is TRBD1 (5 bases). CDR3 size: 13 residues. Trimming took 4 bases from V and 4 from J, leaving 10 bases between them. The germline gives CDR1 MNHEY, CDR2 SVGAGI.

The CDR3 protein is CASSIIQVRGGELFF. CDR3 nucleotides: TGTGCCAGTAGTATCATCCAGGTCAGGGGCGGGGAGCTGTTTTTT. J is TRBJ2-2 and V is TRBV19, with D possibly TRBD1 on 6 matching bases. The CDR3 totals 15 residues. CDR1 and CDR2 from the germline V gene are LNHDA and SQIVND (reference sequence). V was clipped by 3 bases and J by 7 bases, with 15 bases between them.

This chain links TRBV7-9 with TRBJ2-3, with D maybe TRBD1 (6 bases). This CDR3 is built from 14 residues. The V and J ends lost 3 bases and 6 bases respectively, with 13 bases between them. CDR1 and CDR2 (germline): SEHNR, FQNEAQ (reference sequence). The CDR3 sequence: CASSFRQVLDTQYF. DNA for the CDR3: TGTGCCAGCAGCTTCCGACAGGTTTTGGATACGCAGTATTTT.

The chain couples TRBV30 to TRBJ2-2; perhaps TRBD2 as D (6 bases). V lost 2 bases to trimming and J lost 0 bases, with 13 bases between them. Germline V CDR1 and CDR2: GTSNPN, SVGIG (reference sequence). CDR3 size: 16 residues. The CDR3 reads CAWSRAGLANTGELFF. DNA of the CDR3: TGTGCCTGGAGTAGAGCGGGCCTCGCGAACACCGGGGAGCTGTTTTTT.

The CDR3: CASSPGQGVEKLFF. The CDR3 coding sequence is TGTGCCAGCTCACCGGGACAGGGCGTTGAAAAACTGTTTTTT. This chain connects TRBV18 to TRBJ1-4; 9 bases agree with TRBD1. The V and J ends lost 3 bases and 7 bases, in that order; junction bases with no gene match: 3. Germline-derived CDR1 and CDR2 are KGHSH and LQKENI. This CDR3 comprises 14 residues. The variable domain in full, completed from reference TRBV18 and TRBJ1-4, reads NAGVMQNPRHLVRRRGQEARLRCSPMKGHSHVYWYRQLPEEGLKFMVYLQKENIIDESGMPKERFSAEFPKEGPSILRIQQVVRGDSAAYFCASSPGQGVEKLFFGSGTQLSVL.

This sequence joins TRBV11-2 and TRBJ2-1; the D is unclear. Germline CDR1 is SGHAT and CDR2 is FQNNGV. V was trimmed by 5 bases and J by 9 bases, leaving 8 bases between them. The CDR3 runs 11 residues. Here the CDR3 reads CASSPSGEQFF. The CDR3 region has the DNA TGTGCCAGCAGCCCTAGTGGTGAGCAGTTCTTC.